This TCR beta chain was sequenced in a study of cytomegalovirus exposure and HLA in healthy donors. Per the germline V gene, CDR1 is LNHDA and CDR2 is SQIVND (reference sequence). The CDR3 extends over 15 amino acids. With 5 bases clipped from V and 1 base from J, the junction kept 4 bases outside the gene matches. In this sample, this clone turned up once. It was with 60 Vbeta and 13 Jbeta primers that the PCR ran. Some clones are missing from TCRdb's copy, which holds only in-frame ones; the method was immunoSEQ multiplex PCR. The profile shows 100,000 to 150,000 clones, about 78% of them singletons.

The rearrangement joins TRBV19 to TRBJ2-2; 7 bases map to TRBD2. Input material: PBMCs. This receptor was obtained from a human donor in good health. CDR3 nucleotide sequence: TGTGCCAGTAGTGAGGGACTACTGAACACCGGGGAGCTGTTTTTT. This codes for CASSEGLLNTGELFF.